The clone carrying this T cell receptor (beta chain) was recorded once. Its specificity is not known. Time point indicated: week 11, during vaccination. The study gave 300 ug of mutant IDH1 20-mer peptide per vaccine dose, with topical imiquimod. Repertoires were generated with immunoSEQ multiplex PCR, while TCRdb's copy carries only in-frame clones and drops some. The sample yields some 120,000 clones, 80% seen once. This entry belongs to a study of a mutant IDH1 vaccine in newly diagnosed glioma. Overall study: Therapy received beforehand was radiotherapy, temozolomide, or both, with most patients given both. Points from the study as a whole: The authors found pseudoprogression apparently unrelated to changes in top peripheral T cell clonotypes. Detectable vaccine-induced immune responses arose in roughly 93% of patients.

The clonotype was recovered from a man in his forties with glioma. Sequencing used PBMCs, obtained from a glioma patient whose treatment included an IDH1 peptide vaccine.

CDR3 region: CASSLSESDTQYF. For the CDR3, the DNA is TGTGCCAGCAGCCTGTCCGAATCAGATACGCAGTATTTT. The rearrangement links TRBV28 to TRBJ2-3; the D is unclear. CDR1 is MDHEN and CDR2 is SYDVKM in the germline V gene. The CDR3 is 13 residues long. Trimming shortened V by 6 bases and J by 4 bases, and 11 bases separated the two germline ends.